This TCR beta chain was retrieved from a study of blood T cell repertoires in COVID-19 (dated by TCRdb to about 2020). Describing the broader study: Samples from collaborators originated in the United States, Italy and Spain and spanned both the acute and convalescent phases of COVID-19. The material from the prospective study consisted of cDNA or gDNA derived from T cells, B-cell-depleted T cells, or PBMCs. Subjects who had been exposed to COVID-19, were actively infected with it, or had recovered from it provided the deeply sampled blood TCRbeta repertoires that made up the dataset. The repertoires were made available in a free public database intended to serve as a resource for research on the immune response to SARS-CoV-2. Samples were obtained from the ongoing ImmuneRACE study (first 160 participants) and from over 1,000 subjects provided by 6 global collaborators. Sample metadata almost always included a de-identified subject ID, COVID-19 status, age in years and sex. Where available, HLA class I and class II types were taken from metadata supplied by the sample provider and were not determined by assay-based typing.

TCRbeta CDR3 regions were amplified from genomic DNA by means of the immunoSEQ Assay, a bias-controlled multiplex PCR. Per the original workflow: Nucleated cell counts per sample were estimated from amplification of reference gene primers within the assay. To quantify the absolute abundance of each unique TCRbeta CDR3 rearrangement, sequence reads were collapsed and filtered. For each sample, productive Simpson clonality was calculated as the square root of Simpson's diversity index over productive rearrangements. In TCRdb, the immuneACCESS table is reduced to in-frame sequences with V and J assigned. These tables do not hold every clone; where another copy was compared, an unresolved V gene accounts for under half, and the others remain unexplained. V, J and clone size reflect that table, while D and trimming were determined from the DNA. The sample table shows approximately 15,000 clones, and 87% are seen once. The biggest ten clones account for approximately 15% of the sample.

Findings and caveats that apply to the study as a whole: Clinical and demographic metadata were provided uncurated, with the amount varying by source and participant.

Note on this clone: No cognate antigen has been identified for it. One base away there is no much larger clone; base qualities are not given.

Each collaborating institution followed its own protocols to collect whole blood in K2EDTA tubes. For TCRbeta analysis, collaborators shipped samples as frozen whole blood, isolated PBMCs, or DNA extracted from either of those sample types. The TCR originated in a human donor with active COVID-19. The donor label of this sample is uncertain. The sequencing input was peripheral blood.

The CDR3 region: CASSSGGTGDYEKLFF. The bases read TGTGCCAGCTCAAGTGGGGGGACCGGCGATTACGAAAAACTGTTTTTT. This chain is built from TRBV18 and TRBJ1-4; TRBD1 is perhaps the D gene, given 5 matching bases. Its CDR3 holds 16 amino acids, cysteine through phenylalanine. The CDR3 DNA has 48 bases and is translated from base 1. CDR1 and CDR2 (KGHSH, LQKENI) derive from the germline V gene. V was cut back by 5 bases and J by 8 bases, leaving a gap of 21 bases between them.